Each of the 17 T cell receptor beta chains below was sequenced from the same sample in a study of cytomegalovirus exposure and HLA in healthy donors. Primers: 60 Vbeta forward and 13 Jbeta reverse. The method was immunoSEQ multiplex PCR; TCRdb's version includes in-frame clones alone and lacks a portion of them. Of some 200,000 clones listed, approximately 88% are singletons. The sequenced sample was PBMCs. The source is a woman aged 50 to 65 in good health and CMV-seropositive.

This clone was counted a single time. The junction does not match germline at one end; this may be a read error. This chain joins TRBV7-9 and TRBJ1-3; 8 nucleotides match TRBD1. The germline V gene encodes CDR1 SEHNR and CDR2 FQNEAQ (reference sequence). The CDR3 runs 17 residues. CDR3 sequence: CSSSLVYGDRGGNTIYF. For the CDR3, the DNA is TGTTCCAGCAGCTTAGTTTACGGTGACAGGGGTGGAAACACCATATATTTT.

The chain combines TRBV5-6 with TRBJ2-5; TRBD2 matches at 8 bases. In germline, CDR1 is SGHDT, CDR2 YYEEEE. This CDR3 region has 14 residues. With 4 bases clipped from V and 4 bases from J, the junction kept 6 bases outside the gene matches. CDR3 nucleotide sequence: TGTGCCAGCAGCGGAAGCGGGGGTTTAGAGACCCAGTACTTC. Its translation is CASSGSGGLETQYF.

The chain links TRBV9 to TRBJ2-2, with TRBD2 as a possible D gene (5 bases). The V gene's germline CDR1 is SGDLS and CDR2 YYNGEE. CDR3 length equals 13 residues. V was shortened by 6 bases and J by 2 bases, with 8 bases between the two germline ends. CDR3 DNA: TGTGCCAGCAACCCGGGAAACACCGGGGAGCTGTTTTTT. This encodes CASNPGNTGELFF. Filled out from reference TRBV9 and TRBJ2-2, the complete variable domain reads DSGVTQTPKHLITATGQRVTLRCSPRSGDLSVYWYQQSLDQGLQFLIQYYNGEERAKGNILERFSAQQFPDLHSELNLSSLELGDSALYFCASNPGNTGELFFGEGSRLTVL.

The V call is TRBV27, the J call TRBJ1-1; possible D gene TRBD1, 6 bases. This CDR3 is 14 amino acids long. Trimming left V 7 bases short and J 0 bases short, with 12 bases between. From germline, CDR1 is MNHEY and CDR2 SMNVEV (reference sequence). The CDR3 DNA reads as TGTGCCAGCAAAAGGGGGGGGTTGAACACTGAAGCTTTCTTT. Translation gives CASKRGGLNTEAFF.

The V call is TRBV6-5, the J call TRBJ2-7; possibly TRBD1 for D (5 bases). The germline V gene encodes CDR1 MNHEY and CDR2 SVGAGI. Trimming took off 5 bases at V and 3 bases at J, with 14 bases between the two ends. The CDR3 has 14 amino acids. In nucleotides, the CDR3 is TGTGCCAGCAGTGAAAGAAGGGGTGGCTACGAGCAGTACTTC. It translates to CASSERRGGYEQYF.

The chain is built from TRBV4-3 and TRBJ2-7; the D gene is possibly TRBD2 (7 bases). The germline V and J ends were trimmed by 1 base and 9 bases, with 16 bases remaining between them. The germline CDR1 and CDR2 sequences are LGHNA and YSLEER. The CDR3 extends over 14 amino acids. The CDR3 bases are TGCGCCAGCAGCCAAGGAGGGGGGGCCTCGGGGCAGTACTTC. Amino acid sequence: CASSQGGGASGQYF.

A few counts support this clone. The rearrangement links TRBV28 to TRBJ2-7, with D perhaps matching TRBD1 (5 bases). Trimming pared 5 bases from V and 7 bases from J, leaving 15 bases between. The CDR3 consists of 13 residues. Looked up from germline, CDR1 is MDHEN and CDR2 is SYDVKM. This CDR3 is CASSQGPVVEQYF. The CDR3 DNA reads as TGTGCCAGCAGTCAGGGCCCCGTAGTAGAGCAGTACTTC.

This sequence joins TRBV5-1 and TRBJ2-3; D possibly corresponds to TRBD2 (6 bases). The CDR3 contains 15 residues. Trimming pared 0 bases from V and 0 bases from J, leaving 8 bases between. The V gene's germline CDR1 is SGHRS and CDR2 YFSETQ. The CDR3 here is CASSLVAGSTDTQYF. As DNA, the CDR3 is TGCGCCAGCAGCTTGGTCGCGGGAAGCACAGATACGCAGTATTTT.

The CDR3: CASSRPGEFTDTQYF. The CDR3 DNA is TGTGCCAGTAGCCGACCGGGGGAATTCACAGATACGCAGTATTTT. The chain has TRBV19 and TRBJ2-3; maybe TRBD2 (6 bases). The CDR3 consists of 15 residues. Germline V gives CDR1 LNHDA, CDR2 SQIVND (reference sequence). Trimming cost V 6 bases and J 2 bases, with 15 bases left between them.

The V gene is TRBV5-4, the J gene TRBJ1-1, with 7 bases identical to TRBD1. V dropped 0 bases and J dropped 3; count of bases not matched to a gene: 2. Germline V gene data show CDR1 as SGHNT and CDR2 as YYREEE (reference sequence). This CDR3 region has 14 residues. This CDR3 is CASSLAGTDTEAFF. The DNA of the CDR3 is TGTGCCAGCAGCTTGGCCGGGACAGACACTGAAGCTTTCTTT.

The genes are TRBV5-8 and TRBJ1-6; D may be TRBD1 (6 bases). Trimming shortened V by 2 bases and J by 7 bases, and 10 bases separated the two germline ends. Germline V gives CDR1 SGHTS, CDR2 YDEGEE. The CDR3 consists of 14 residues. DNA for the CDR3: TGTGCCAGCAGCTTAGCCCAGGGGAATTCACCCCTCCACTTT. Translating gives CASSLAQGNSPLHF.

The chain employs TRBV7-9 and TRBJ2-7, with D possibly matching TRBD1 (5 bases). V lost 1 base to trimming and J lost 5 bases, with 9 bases between them. The CDR3 totals 13 residues. The germline CDR1 and CDR2 sequences are SEHNR and FQNEAQ (reference sequence). DNA for the CDR3: TGTGCCAGCAGCTTAGATCAGGGCGACGAGCAGTACTTC. Amino acid sequence: CASSLDQGDEQYF. Complete variable domain (other parts from reference TRBV7-9 and TRBJ2-7): DTGVSQNPRHKITKRGQNVTFRCDPISEHNRLYWYRQTLGQGPEFLTYFQNEAQLEKSRLLSDRFSAERPKGSFSTLEIQRTEQGDSAMYLCASSLDQGDEQYFGPGTRLTVT.

The count of this clone is one. J is TRBJ1-6 and V is TRBV27; TRBD1 agrees at 10 bases. This CDR3 has 16 residues. V lost 6 bases and J lost 8; bases outside the gene matches: 10. Per germline, CDR1 MNHEY and CDR2 SMNVEV (reference sequence). CDR3 amino acids: CASRFDSGTGDSPLHF. Here the CDR3 DNA reads TGTGCCAGCAGATTCGATTCCGGGACAGGGGATTCACCCCTCCACTTT.

The genes are TRBV9 and TRBJ1-1; D ambiguous. This CDR3 region has 16 residues. V lost 4 bases and J 1 base, leaving 17 bases between the germline ends. The germline CDR1 and CDR2 sequences are SGDLS and YYNGEE. CDR3 bases: TGTGCCAGCAGCCCCGGGTCGGTGCTCTCGAACACTGAAGCTTTCTTT. It translates to CASSPGSVLSNTEAFF.

The gene calls are TRBV2 and TRBJ2-3; 9 bases are a match to TRBD2. The CDR3 contains 15 residues. CDR1 and CDR2 (germline): SNHLY, FYNNEI. Trimming took 6 bases from V and 3 from J; bases not matched to a gene: 7. For the CDR3, the DNA is TGTGCCAGCAGCCCCCGAGCGGGGGGAACAGATACGCAGTATTTT. Encoded protein: CASSPRAGGTDTQYF.

V usage is TRBV10-1 and J usage is TRBJ2-5; 11 bases map to TRBD2. CDR3 size: 16 residues. The J segment lost 7 bases and the V segment lost 8 bases, leaving 15 bases of the junction unmatched. Germline V gene data show CDR1 as WNHNN and CDR2 as SYGVQD (reference sequence). The CDR3 DNA sequence: TGCGCCAGCGTACCCCAGGCTAGCGGGGGGTTGGTGACCCAGTACTTC. Amino acids: CASVPQASGGLVTQYF.

The rearrangement joins TRBV15 to TRBJ2-1, with unresolved D. CDR3 size: 12 residues. The V end was cut by 0 bases, the J end by 8 bases, with 5 bases between. Germline V gene lookup returns CDR1 LNHNV and CDR2 YYDKDF (reference sequence). The CDR3 spells CATSRDRYEQFF. For the CDR3, the DNA is TGTGCCACCAGCAGAGATCGGTATGAGCAGTTCTTC.